This T cell receptor beta chain emerged from a study of shared clonotypes between healthy human individuals. Whole-study results and caveats: Among non-shared clonotypes, generation probabilities were lower than among those shared by all four donors. Blood was the only sampled material, and tissue repertoires likely differ.

As to this clone: Its specificity is unknown.

Trimming left V 1 base short and J 6 bases short, with 13 bases between. The CDR3 is made up of 13 amino acids. CDR1 GTSNPN and CDR2 SVGIG come from the germline V gene (reference sequence). Method: immunoSEQ multiplex PCR; TCRdb's copy keeps in-frame clones and lacks some. The sample shows millions of clones, 90% to 95% of them seen only once. This sequence originates from a man between 18 and 35 years old in good health. Some clones in this sample may be carry-over from other donors' samples. What was sequenced was naive CD4+ T cells from PBMCs. Sample subset: CD45RA+ positively selected. This sequence joins TRBV30 and TRBJ2-7; D is unclear. The CDR3 sequence is CAWSEIASGEQYF. As DNA, the CDR3 is TGTGCCTGGAGTGAAATAGCCTCCGGCGAGCAGTACTTC.